This T cell receptor beta chain was found in a study of blood T cell repertoires in COVID-19. Some clones are missing from TCRdb's copy, which holds only in-frame ones; the method was immunoSEQ multiplex PCR. This repertoire shows about 260,000 clones, 84% found once; its top ten account for 1.5%. From germline, CDR1 is MDHEN and CDR2 SYDVKM. V shed 6 bases and J shed 8 bases, with 14 bases lying between them. The CDR3 consists of 13 residues. This rearrangement joins TRBV28 to TRBJ2-4, with TRBD1 as a possible D gene (6 bases). Sample: peripheral blood. This receptor was obtained from a middle-aged woman who had recovered from COVID-19. The CDR3 here is CASSPGGRDIQYF. CDR3 nucleotide sequence: TGTGCCAGCAGCCCTGGGGGCCGAGACATTCAGTACTTC.